This T cell receptor (beta chain) came from a study of human T cells and chemical hapten exposure. This clonotype was detected once. Stated time point: patch test 2, 6 weeks after DPC sensitization. Treatment of the sample: therapeutic diphenylcyclopropenone sensitization with weekly scalp DPC. Blood collection took place prior to placing each patch test. TCRdb reprocessed the RACE reads with MiXCR, giving one entry per CDR3 protein. The data contain 120,000 to 150,000 distinct CDR3 sequences, about 11% of them singletons. The CDR3 length is 18 residues. Germline V gene sequence: CDR1 SGHRS, CDR2 YFSETQ. Trimming shortened V by 0 bases and J by 7 bases, and 25 bases separated the two germline ends.

This specimen consisted of whole blood, obtained in connection with sensitization to the hapten diphenylcyclopropenone (DPC). The sequence was obtained from a woman aged 50 to 60 with alopecia areata. Some clones in this sample may be carry-over from other donors' samples. The chain uses TRBV5-1 and TRBJ2-5, with D possibly matching TRBD2 (6 bases). Written as DNA, the CDR3 is TGCGCCAGCAGCTTGGACCCCCTACTAGCTTCCCCCGGTGGGACCCAGTACTTC. Translated: CASSLDPLLASPGGTQYF.